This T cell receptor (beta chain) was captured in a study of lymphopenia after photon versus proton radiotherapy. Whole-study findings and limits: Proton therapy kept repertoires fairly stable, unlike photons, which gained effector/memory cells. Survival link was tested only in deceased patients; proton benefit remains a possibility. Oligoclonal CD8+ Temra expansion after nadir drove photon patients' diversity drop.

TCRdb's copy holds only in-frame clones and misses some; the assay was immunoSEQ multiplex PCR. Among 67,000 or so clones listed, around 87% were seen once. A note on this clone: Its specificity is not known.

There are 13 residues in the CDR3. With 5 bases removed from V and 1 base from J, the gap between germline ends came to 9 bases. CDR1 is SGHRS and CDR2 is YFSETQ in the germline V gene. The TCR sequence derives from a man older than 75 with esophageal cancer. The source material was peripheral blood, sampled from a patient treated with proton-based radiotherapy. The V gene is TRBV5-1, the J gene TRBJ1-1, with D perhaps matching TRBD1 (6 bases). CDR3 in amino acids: CASRGGGNTEAFF. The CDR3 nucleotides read TGCGCCAGCAGGGGAGGGGGGAACACTGAAGCTTTCTTT.